These 21 T cell receptor beta chains were sequenced from one sample in a study of cytomegalovirus exposure and HLA in healthy donors. 60 Vbeta and 13 Jbeta primers were used in PCR. This table comes from immunoSEQ multiplex PCR, and its TCRdb copy is limited to in-frame clones, with some not included. The repertoire consists of about 130,000 clones, with about 71% occurring once and the leading ten covering around 2.7%. Specimen: PBMCs. Every receptor here comes from a woman aged 60-75 years in good health and CMV-seropositive.

The chain recombines TRBV6-5 with TRBJ1-3; 9 positions match TRBD1. This CDR3 region has 15 residues. V lost 6 bases, J lost 1 base, and 4 bases stayed unmatched. From germline, CDR1 is MNHEY and CDR2 SVGAGI. In nucleotides, the CDR3 is TGTGCCAGCAGACCCGGGACAGGGTCTGGAAACACCATATATTTT. It specifies CASRPGTGSGNTIYF.

Details on this clone: Other nucleotide sequences from this sample produce the same CDR3. The V gene is TRBV11-2, the J gene TRBJ1-5, with D possibly being TRBD1 (6 bases). Germline V gene data show CDR1 as SGHAT and CDR2 as FQNNGV. The CDR3 length is 15 residues. The ends were cut back, 5 bases at V and 2 bases at J, with 13 bases in the middle. CDR3 region: CASSLQDSRNQPQHF. CDR3 nucleotide sequence: TGTGCCAGCAGCCTCCAGGACAGCCGCAATCAGCCCCAGCATTTT.

This clone was observed once. This chain links TRBV5-6 with TRBJ1-4; tentatively, D is TRBD1 (5 bases). V shed 2 bases and J shed 4 bases, with 9 bases lying between them. The germline gives CDR1 SGHDT, CDR2 YYEEEE. CDR3 size: 14 residues. The CDR3: CASSFGGGNEKLFF. The CDR3 region has the DNA TGTGCCAGCAGCTTCGGGGGTGGTAATGAAAAACTGTTTTTT.

The chain links TRBV29-1 to TRBJ1-5; 9 bases match TRBD1. The CDR3 sequence is 14 residues long. V trimming: 4 bases; J trimming: 2 bases; junction bases outside the gene matches: 3. From germline, CDR1 is SQVTM and CDR2 ANQGSEA. The CDR3 nucleotides are TGCAGCGTTGGGGGGGACAGGGGCAATCAGCCCCAGCATTTT. Translating it yields CSVGGDRGNQPQHF. Using reference TRBV29-1 and TRBJ1-5 for the parts outside the CDR3, the full variable domain is SAVISQKPSRDICQRGTSLTIQCQVDSQVTMMFWYRQQPGQSLTLIATANQGSEATYESGFVIDKFPISRPNLTFSTLTVSNMSPEDSSIYLCSVGGDRGNQPQHFGDGTRLSIL.

The V and J genes are TRBV2 and TRBJ1-1; 9 nucleotides match TRBD1. CDR1 is SNHLY, CDR2 FYNNEI, per germline. V trimming: 6 bases; J trimming: 6 bases; junction bases outside the gene matches: 17. The CDR3 spans 17 residues. The CDR3 nucleotides are TGTGCCAGCAGCGCACGCCGGGACAGGGCGATCGACCCTGAAGCTTTCTTT. This translates into CASSARRDRAIDPEAFF.

This clone occurred a few times. The CDR3 loop reads CASSLSGQGAGEQFF. DNA for the CDR3: TGTGCCAGCAGTTTATCGGGACAGGGGGCAGGTGAGCAGTTCTTC. V gene TRBV27 combines with J gene TRBJ2-1; 12 bases line up with TRBD1. The CDR3 totals 15 residues. The junction had 3 bases not matched to a gene; V was cut back by 0 bases and J by 9 bases. Germline V gives CDR1 MNHEY, CDR2 SMNVEV (reference sequence).

CDR3 nucleotide sequence: TGTGCCAGCAGAGCCAGGGGGCGAGATACGCAGTATTTT. It yields the protein CASRARGRDTQYF. The chain links TRBV7-2 to TRBJ2-3, with 8 bases that match TRBD1. J gave up 5 bases and V 6 bases, and 4 bases lay outside the gene matches. The CDR3 length is 13 residues. CDR1 SGHTA and CDR2 FQGNSA come from the germline V gene.

The chain carries TRBV7-9 and TRBJ2-1, with D hard to call. The CDR3 runs to 15 residues. The germline V gene has CDR1 SEHNR and CDR2 FQNEAQ (reference sequence). Trimming removed 1 base from V and 4 bases from J, with 11 bases in between. The CDR3 DNA follows: TGTGCCAGCAGCTTAGGGTATATGGAGTACAATGAGCAGTTCTTC. It codes for CASSLGYMEYNEQFF.

The J gene is TRBJ2-7, the V gene TRBV5-1; possibly TRBD2 for D (6 bases). CDR1 SGHRS and CDR2 YFSETQ come from the germline V gene. V was trimmed by 0 bases and J by 3 bases, leaving 19 bases between them. This CDR3 comprises 17 residues. CDR3 amino acids: CASSLGLSGVVNYEQYF. The CDR3 coding sequence is TGCGCCAGCAGCTTGGGTCTCTCGGGGGTAGTAAACTACGAGCAGTACTTC.

This clone was counted only a few times. The rearrangement uses TRBV5-1 and TRBJ2-1; TRBD2 aligns across 8 bases. The CDR3 spans 16 residues. The ends lost 4 bases at V and 0 bases at J; junction bases unmatched: 6. Germline V gene lookup returns CDR1 SGHRS and CDR2 YFSETQ. The CDR3 here is CASSVSGDLSYNEQFF. CDR3 nucleotides: TGCGCCAGCAGCGTTAGCGGGGACCTCTCCTACAATGAGCAGTTCTTC.

The J gene is TRBJ2-2, the V gene TRBV10-3; perhaps TRBD1 as D (6 bases). V dropped 0 bases and J dropped 0 bases, with 8 bases sitting between them. The CDR3 runs 16 residues. CDR1 and CDR2 from the germline V gene are ENHRY and SYGVKD. CDR3 sequence (DNA): TGTGCCATCAGTGAGTCGGGACATACGAACACCGGGGAGCTGTTTTTT. Amino acid sequence: CAISESGHTNTGELFF.

This clone was seen once. This chain uses TRBV9 with TRBJ1-6; 7 nucleotides line up with TRBD1. V lost 0 bases, J lost 3 bases, and 3 bases stayed unmatched. CDR3 length: 16 amino acids. From germline, CDR1 is SGDLS and CDR2 YYNGEE. For the CDR3, the DNA is TGTGCCAGCAGCGTAGGACAGGGACGCTATAATTCACCCCTCCACTTT. It encodes CASSVGQGRYNSPLHF.

The chain has TRBV11-1 and TRBJ1-2, with D maybe TRBD1 (6 bases). This CDR3 is 13 amino acids long. Germline lookup yields CDR1 SGHAT and CDR2 FQDESV (reference sequence). V gave up 2 bases and J gave up 4 bases, with 8 bases separating them. For the CDR3, the DNA is TGTGCCAGCAGCTTAATGACAGGCTATGGCTACACCTTC. Protein product: CASSLMTGYGYTF.

This chain links TRBV7-3 with TRBJ1-5; 8 positions agree with TRBD1. CDR1 SGHTA and CDR2 FQGTGA come from the germline V gene. The CDR3 contains 15 residues. V lost 5 bases to trimming and J lost 6 bases; unmatched junction nucleotides: 9. Here the CDR3 reads CASSAQGGQSQPQHF. The CDR3 nucleotides are TGTGCCAGCAGCGCACAGGGGGGTCAAAGTCAGCCCCAGCATTTT. The whole variable domain, filled in from reference TRBV7-3 and TRBJ1-5, reads GAGVSQTPSNKVTEKGKYVELRCDPISGHTALYWYRQSLGQGPEFLIYFQGTGAADDSGLPNDRFFAVRPEGSVSTLKIQRTERGDSAVYLCASSAQGGQSQPQHFGDGTRLSIL.

This sequence joins TRBV6-4 and TRBJ1-5, with TRBD1 matching over 9 bases. CDR1 is MRHNA, CDR2 SNTAGT, per germline. This CDR3 contains 16 residues. Trimming at V came to 9 bases and at J to 2 bases, leaving 11 bases not matched to a gene. CDR3 sequence (DNA): TGTGCCAGGGAACCGGGACAGGGATGTCGCAATCAGCCCCAGCATTTT. This encodes CAREPGQGCRNQPQHF.

The chain links TRBV9 to TRBJ2-3; no clear D gene. The V gene lost 0 bases and the J gene lost 6 bases, with 11 bases spanning the gap. The CDR3 runs to 14 residues. Germline V gene data show CDR1 as SGDLS and CDR2 as YYNGEE. CDR3 amino acids: CASSVEQLRDTQYF. The CDR3 DNA sequence: TGTGCCAGCAGCGTAGAACAACTGCGGGATACGCAGTATTTT.

The rearrangement uses TRBV7-8 and TRBJ2-3; the D is unclear. The CDR3 totals 15 residues. Germline V gives CDR1 SGHVS, CDR2 FQNEAQ. Trimming removed 5 bases at V and 2 bases at J, with 14 bases between. Here the CDR3 reads CASSTAFGSTDTQYF. CDR3 coding DNA: TGTGCCAGCAGCACAGCTTTTGGGTCCACAGATACGCAGTATTTT.

The gene calls are TRBV5-1 and TRBJ2-5, with TRBD1 identical over 9 bases. Near its end, the DNA agrees better with TRBJ2-7, so the J call may be wrong. Germline V CDR1 and CDR2: SGHRS, YFSETQ. The CDR3 spans 15 residues. The CDR3 spells CASSPGQGSTYEQYF. CDR3 in DNA: TGCGCCAGCAGCCCTGGACAGGGGAGCACCTACGAGCAGTACTTC.

The V call is TRBV6-5, the J call TRBJ1-2; 8 positions match TRBD1. V lost 3 bases to trimming and J lost 7 bases; unmatched junction nucleotides: 10. Germline V gives CDR1 MNHEY, CDR2 SVGAGI. The CDR3 has 15 residues. The DNA of the CDR3 is TGTGCCAGCAGTTATAAGGCAGGGGGCGTACCTGGCTACACCTTC. It yields the protein CASSYKAGGVPGYTF.

V and J are TRBV4-1 and TRBJ1-1; no clear D. This CDR3 comprises 15 residues. CDR1 is MGHRA, CDR2 YSYEKL, per germline. Trimming left V 0 bases short and J 7 bases short, with 15 bases between. The CDR3 loop reads CASSQEPMGHLEAFF. In DNA, the CDR3 is TGCGCCAGCAGCCAAGAACCTATGGGCCATCTTGAAGCTTTCTTT.

This chain joins TRBV23-1 and TRBJ2-4, with a tentative D call TRBD1 (6 bases). TRBV23-1 counts as an open reading frame of uncertain function. V was pared by 8 bases and J by 8 bases, with 28 bases between. The CDR3 runs 17 residues. CDR3 sequence (DNA): TGCGCCAGCCCTTATCGTCGACAGGCCCCCAAATGGGACATTCAGTACTTC. It encodes CASPYRRQAPKWDIQYF.